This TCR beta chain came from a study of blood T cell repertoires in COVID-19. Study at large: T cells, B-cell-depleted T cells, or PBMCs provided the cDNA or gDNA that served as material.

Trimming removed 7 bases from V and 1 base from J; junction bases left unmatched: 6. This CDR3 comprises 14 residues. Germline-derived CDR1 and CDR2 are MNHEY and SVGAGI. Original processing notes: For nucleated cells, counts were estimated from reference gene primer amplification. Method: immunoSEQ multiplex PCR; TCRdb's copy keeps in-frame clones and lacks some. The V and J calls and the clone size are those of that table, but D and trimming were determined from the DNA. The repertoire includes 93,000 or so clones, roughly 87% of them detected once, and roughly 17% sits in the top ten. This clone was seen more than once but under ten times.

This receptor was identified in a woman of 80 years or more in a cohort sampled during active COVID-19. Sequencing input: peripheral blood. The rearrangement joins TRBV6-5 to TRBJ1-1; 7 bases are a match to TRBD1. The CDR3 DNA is TGTGCCAGCACCCCGACAGGGACGAACACTGAAGCTTTCTTT. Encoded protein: CASTPTGTNTEAFF.